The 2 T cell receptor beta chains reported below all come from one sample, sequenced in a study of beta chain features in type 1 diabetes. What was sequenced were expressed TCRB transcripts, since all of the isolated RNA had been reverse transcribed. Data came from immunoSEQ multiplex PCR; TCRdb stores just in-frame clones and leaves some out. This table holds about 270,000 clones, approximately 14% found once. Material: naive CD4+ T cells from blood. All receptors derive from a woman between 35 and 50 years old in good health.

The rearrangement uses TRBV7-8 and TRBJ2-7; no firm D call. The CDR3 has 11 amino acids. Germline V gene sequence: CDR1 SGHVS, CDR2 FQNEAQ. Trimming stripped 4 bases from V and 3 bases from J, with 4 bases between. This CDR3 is CASSSVYEQYF. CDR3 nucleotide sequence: TGTGCCAGCAGCTCTGTCTACGAGCAGTACTTC.

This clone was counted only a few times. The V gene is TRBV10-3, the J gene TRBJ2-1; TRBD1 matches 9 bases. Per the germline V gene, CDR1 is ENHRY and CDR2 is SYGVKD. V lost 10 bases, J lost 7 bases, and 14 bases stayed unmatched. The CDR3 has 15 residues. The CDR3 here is CASNRAGTGRNEQFF. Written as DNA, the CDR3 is TGTGCCAGCAACCGTGCCGGGACAGGGAGGAATGAGCAGTTCTTC.